What follows are 25 T cell receptor beta chains derived from one specimen sequenced in a study of blood T cells in healthy people across ages (dated by TCRdb to between 2015 and 2016). Library prep was done by 5' RACE. The instrument given in TCRdb is Illumina HiSeq 2500. A second PCR of about 6 to 11 cycles was run with a J-beta primer mix and a sample-barcoded 5' primer. Using fastp at Q25 and MiXCR, TCRdb reprocessed the public reads and kept productive beta chains. Merged by CDR3 protein, the rows form single entries marked with the most common genes and DNA. The sample profile shows under 1 million distinct CDR3 sequences; roughly 44% of them were found once. Approximately 20% of the sample goes to the ten largest clones. Source material: blood. These receptors were collected from a man in his 60s in good health.

This sequence joins TRBV20-1 and TRBJ1-1; possibly TRBD1 for D (5 bases). V was cut by 6 bases and J by 6 bases, with 20 bases left in between. CDR1 and CDR2 from the germline V gene are DFQATT and SNEGSKA (reference sequence). CDR3 length equals 14 residues. The CDR3 bases are TGCAGTGCCAGGGCCCGGCCAGGGAGGTCTGAAGCTTTCTTT. It yields the protein CSARARPGRSEAFF.

This clonotype was counted a few times. This chain links TRBV7-2 with TRBJ2-3; 7 bases are shared with TRBD2. Germline CDR1 SGHTA, CDR2 FQGNSA. Unmatched junction bases numbered 4, after V lost 1 base and J lost 3 bases. The CDR3 is 15 amino acids. As DNA, the CDR3 is TGTGCCAGCAGCTTAGGACTAGCAGTGACAGATACGCAGTATTTT. Its translation is CASSLGLAVTDTQYF.

The chain carries TRBV11-2 and TRBJ2-3, with D perhaps matching TRBD2 (6 bases). The CDR3 is made up of 15 amino acids. Germline V gene lookup returns CDR1 SGHAT and CDR2 FQNNGV. V was clipped by 4 bases and J by 2 bases, with 13 bases between them. CDR3 loop: CASSSGVADTDTQYF. DNA of the CDR3: TGTGCCAGCAGCTCTGGGGTAGCGGACACAGATACGCAGTATTTT.

This clonotype has just a few counts. V is TRBV6-2 or TRBV6-3 and J is TRBJ2-5; no clear D gene. This CDR3 is 14 amino acids long. Trimming pared 5 bases from V and 7 bases from J, leaving 17 bases between. The germline V gene has CDR1 MNHEY and CDR2 SVGEGT. The CDR3 region has the DNA TGTGCCAGCAGTCTGCAGGCCCCGGCAGGGACCCAGTACTTC. Translation: CASSLQAPAGTQYF.

The J gene is TRBJ2-3, the V gene TRBV2; TRBD1 matches 8 bases. Germline lookup yields CDR1 SNHLY and CDR2 FYNNEI. The CDR3 sequence is 14 residues long. V shed 11 bases and J 3 bases; nucleotides not matched to a gene: 10. The CDR3 DNA is TGTGCCGGACAGGGTTCCCGTGTAACAGATACGCAGTATTTT. This codes for CAGQGSRVTDTQYF.

The rearrangement joins TRBV5-5 to TRBJ2-1; 8 nucleotides agree with TRBD2. With V trimmed by 3 bases and J by 4 bases, 6 bases remained unmatched. The CDR3 totals 15 residues. CDR1 and CDR2 (germline): SGHKS, YYEKEE (reference sequence). The CDR3 loop is CASSSPGLGYNEQFF. CDR3 DNA sequence: TGTGCCAGCAGCTCCCCGGGACTAGGGTACAATGAGCAGTTCTTC.

In this sample, this clonotype turned up once. The rearrangement joins TRBV3-1 to TRBJ2-4; TRBD2 might be the D (5 bases). Per germline, CDR1 LGHDT and CDR2 YNNKEL (reference sequence). V was trimmed by 9 bases and J by 0 bases, leaving 12 bases between them. The CDR3 spans 14 residues. CDR3 amino acids: CASATTLAKNIQYF. As DNA, the CDR3 is TGTGCCAGTGCGACTACCCTAGCCAAAAACATTCAGTACTTC.

This clonotype was seen only once. This sequence may be a read error, since a much larger clone differs from it by one base. The chain recombines TRBV4-1 with TRBJ2-7; tentatively, D is TRBD1 or TRBD2 (6 bases each). Per germline, CDR1 MGHRA and CDR2 YSYEKL. The V end lost 0 bases, the J end lost 3 bases, and 15 bases lay between the germline ends. The CDR3 totals 16 residues. The CDR3 is CASSQEAGGQLYEQYF. The DNA for the CDR3 is TGCGCCAGCAGCCAAGAGGCTGGGGGGCAACTCTACGAGCAGTACTTC.

The chain carries TRBV10-3 and TRBJ2-5; the match to TRBD2 covers 10 bases. Germline CDR1 and CDR2: ENHRY and SYGVKD. V lost 6 bases and J lost 4; bases outside the gene matches: 11. The CDR3 runs to 16 residues. In DNA, the CDR3 is TGTGCCATCAGGGGGACTAGCGAAGAATCAATAGAGACCCAGTACTTC. Translated, it gives CAIRGTSEESIETQYF.

Only one count was recorded for this clonotype. The rearrangement uses TRBV28 and TRBJ2-4, with 9 bases lining up with TRBD1. Trimming took 7 bases from V and 6 from J; bases not matched to a gene: 4. The CDR3 has 13 amino acids. Germline CDR1 MDHEN, CDR2 SYDVKM. The CDR3 loop reads CASIDRGGNIQYF. CDR3 DNA sequence: TGTGCCAGCATTGACAGGGGGGGAAACATTCAGTACTTC.

The rearrangement joins TRBV18 to TRBJ2-4; the D is unclear. V lost 3 bases and J 1 base, leaving 16 bases between the germline ends. CDR3 length equals 17 residues. The germline V gene encodes CDR1 KGHSH and CDR2 LQKENI. The CDR3 region is CASSPDLGRPAKNIQYF. The DNA of the CDR3 is TGTGCCAGCTCACCGGACCTTGGACGGCCTGCCAAAAACATTCAGTACTTC.

A few counts support this clonotype. The chain couples TRBV5-6 to TRBJ1-2, with TRBD1 identical over 10 bases. The V gene's germline CDR1 is SGHDT and CDR2 YYEEEE. The CDR3 loop spans 13 amino acids. V was pared by 5 bases and J by 6 bases, with 4 bases of the junction left unmatched. This chain's CDR3 is CASRKTGGHGYTF. The CDR3 nucleotides read TGTGCCAGCAGGAAGACAGGGGGCCATGGCTACACCTTC.

The chain combines TRBV5-1 with TRBJ2-5, with 7 nucleotides matching TRBD2. The J call may be mistaken, given a closer DNA end match to TRBJ2-7. Germline CDR1 reads SGHRS; CDR2 reads YFSETQ. This CDR3 contains 15 residues. CDR3 bases: TGCGCCAGCAGCTCCGTTGGCGGGGGAAACTACGAGCAGTACTTC. Protein: CASSSVGGGNYEQYF.

This clonotype was counted many times. The gene calls are TRBV9 and TRBJ2-1; no clear D. CDR3 length equals 16 residues. With 3 bases removed from V and 2 bases from J, the gap between germline ends came to 15 bases. Germline V gene data show CDR1 as SGDLS and CDR2 as YYNGEE. CDR3 nucleotides: TGTGCCAGCAGCGGAACAACTCCGACCGCCTACAATGAGCAGTTCTTC. It specifies CASSGTTPTAYNEQFF.

As regards this clonotype: One end of the junction is discordant with germline, which a read error may explain. V usage is TRBV20-1 and J usage is TRBJ2-1; a possible D gene is TRBD2 (5 bases). CDR1 and CDR2 (germline): DFQATT, SNEGSKA (reference sequence). The CDR3 runs to 12 residues. Here the CDR3 reads CSAPLSLREQSF. The CDR3 DNA reads as TGCAGTGCTCCACTGTCTCTGAGGGAGCAGTCCTTC.

This clonotype was detected a few times. This chain links TRBV12-3 or TRBV12-4 with TRBJ1-1; D ambiguous. This CDR3 has 14 residues. V lost 3 bases, J lost 1 base, and 9 bases lay in between. Here the CDR3 reads CASSFALRNTEAFF. CDR3 in DNA: TGTGCCAGCAGTTTCGCCCTCAGGAACACTGAAGCTTTCTTT.

J is TRBJ2-2 and V is TRBV12-3 or TRBV12-4, with D perhaps being TRBD1 or TRBD2 (5 bases each). V shed 7 bases and J shed 13 bases, with 16 bases lying between them. This CDR3 has 12 amino acids. The CDR3 sequence: CASKGTFGGLFF. The CDR3 nucleotides read TGTGCCAGCAAAGGGACCTTCGGAGGGCTGTTTTTT.

Points on this clonotype: A read error may account for a junction end that differs from germline. The chain couples TRBV7-2 to TRBJ2-1, with 8 nucleotides matching TRBD2. The DNA end is more similar to TRBJ2-7, so the J call may be wrong. Germline V CDR1 and CDR2: SGHTA, FQGNSA. The CDR3 length is 15 residues. The CDR3 here is CANSLGGGGYNEQYF. CDR3 nucleotide sequence: TGTGCCAACAGCTTAGGAGGCGGGGGGTACAATGAGCAGTACTTC.

The chain has TRBV7-9 and TRBJ2-1; 9 bases fit TRBD1. The CDR3 totals 16 residues. The ends lost 6 bases at V and 15 bases at J; junction bases unmatched: 21. Per the germline V gene, CDR1 is SEHNR and CDR2 is FQNEAQ (reference sequence). This chain's CDR3 is CASSPIPLTPGQGLFF. The CDR3 DNA reads TGTGCCAGCAGTCCAATACCCCTTACTCCGGGACAGGGTCTGTTCTTC.

The rearrangement uses TRBV5-1 and TRBJ2-7; D is perhaps TRBD2 (5 bases). Looked up from germline, CDR1 is SGHRS and CDR2 is YFSETQ. The V gene lost 3 bases and the J gene lost 0 bases, with 13 bases spanning the gap. This CDR3 is 15 amino acids long. In DNA form, the CDR3 reads TGCGCCAGCAGCTCGACCCGACGGGGCTCCTACGAGCAGTACTTC. It specifies CASSSTRRGSYEQYF.

The V and J genes are TRBV3-1 and TRBJ2-5, with D unclear. CDR1 LGHDT and CDR2 YNNKEL come from the germline V gene (reference sequence). Trimming shortened V by 2 bases and J by 1 base, and 8 bases separated the two germline ends. The length of the CDR3 is 14 residues. The CDR3 reads CASSQSETQETQYF. The CDR3 DNA sequence: TGTGCCAGCAGCCAAAGTGAGACCCAAGAGACCCAGTACTTC.

The CDR3 region is CASSSERGGADTQYF. The DNA for the CDR3 is TGTGCCAGCAGCTCTGAGCGGGGTGGGGCAGATACGCAGTATTTT. The chain is built from TRBV7-2 and TRBJ2-3, with TRBD2 matching 7 bases. This CDR3 is 15 amino acids long. The J segment lost 4 bases and the V segment lost 4 bases, leaving 8 bases of the junction unmatched. CDR1 and CDR2 from the germline V gene are SGHTA and FQGNSA. The whole variable domain, remainder taken from reference TRBV7-2 and TRBJ2-3, is GAGVSQSPSNKVTEKGKDVELRCDPISGHTALYWYRQSLGQGLEFLIYFQGNSAPDKSGLPSDRFSAERTGGSVSTLTIQRTQQEDSAVYLCASSSERGGADTQYFGPGTRLTVL.

The CDR3 region is CASSSGVAAQYF. CDR3 DNA: TGTGCCAGCAGCTCCGGGGTAGCAGCGCAGTATTTT. The chain employs TRBV6-2 or TRBV6-3 and TRBJ2-3; a weak D match, TRBD2 (5 bases). The CDR3 extends over 12 amino acids. V was cut by 6 bases and J by 10 bases, with 14 bases left in between. Germline V lookup: CDR1 MNHEY, CDR2 SVGEGT.

This rearrangement joins TRBV5-5 to TRBJ2-1; the D gene is possibly TRBD2 (6 bases). Germline CDR1 SGHKS, CDR2 YYEKEE (reference sequence). The CDR3 totals 14 residues. Trimming took off 1 base at V and 5 bases at J, with 10 bases between the two ends. The CDR3 protein is CASSLPTRHNEQFF. CDR3 DNA: TGTGCCAGCAGCTTGCCGACTAGACACAATGAGCAGTTCTTC. The full variable domain, rest sourced from reference TRBV5-5 and TRBJ2-1, is DAGVTQSPTHLIKTRGQQVTLRCSPISGHKSVSWYQQVLGQGPQFIFQYYEKEERGRGNFPDRFSARQFPNYSSELNVNALLLGDSALYLCASSLPTRHNEQFFGPGTRLTVL.

This clonotype was seen more than once but under ten times. This rearrangement joins TRBV6-1 to TRBJ2-5, with 8 bases fitting TRBD1. With V trimmed by 4 bases and J by 0 bases, 4 bases remained unmatched. This CDR3 comprises 15 residues. Per the germline V gene, CDR1 is MNHNS and CDR2 is SASEGT. The CDR3 coding sequence is TGTGCCAGCAGTGGCCGGGACAGGAACCAAGAGACCCAGTACTTC. This gives the protein CASSGRDRNQETQYF.